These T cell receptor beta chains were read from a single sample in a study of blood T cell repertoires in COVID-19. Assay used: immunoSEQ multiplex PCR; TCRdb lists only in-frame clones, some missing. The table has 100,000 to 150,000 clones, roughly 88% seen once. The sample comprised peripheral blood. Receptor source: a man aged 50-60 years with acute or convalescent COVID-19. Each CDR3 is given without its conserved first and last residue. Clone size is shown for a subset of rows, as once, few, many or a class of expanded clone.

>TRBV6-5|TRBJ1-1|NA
ASVSGVRTEAF
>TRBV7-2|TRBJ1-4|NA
ASSSPGESEKLF
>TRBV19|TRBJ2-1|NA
ASRTRGSYNEQF
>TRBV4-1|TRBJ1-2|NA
ASSHSQLGQGDYGYT
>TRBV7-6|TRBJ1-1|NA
ASSLGRQGNTEAF
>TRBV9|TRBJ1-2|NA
ASSVDGGNYGYT
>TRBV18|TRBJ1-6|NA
ASSGQKNSPLH
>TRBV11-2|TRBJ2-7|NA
ASSSLAGGYEQY
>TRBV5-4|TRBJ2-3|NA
ASSFGGRTDTQY
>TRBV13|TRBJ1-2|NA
ASSSHRGEGYGYT
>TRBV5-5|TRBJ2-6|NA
ASSLEGSGTSGANVLT
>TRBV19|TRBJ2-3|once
ASSIRRGTDTQY
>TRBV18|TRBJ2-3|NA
ASSPPGLLGTDTQY
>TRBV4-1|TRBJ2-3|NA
ASQEQGFPDTQY
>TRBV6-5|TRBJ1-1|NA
AGGTGLIGYTEAF
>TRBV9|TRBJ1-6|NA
ASSASRGVGWSPLH
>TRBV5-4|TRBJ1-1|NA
ASSTTSSGVTEAF
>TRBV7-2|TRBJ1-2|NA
ASSPHRQGASGYT
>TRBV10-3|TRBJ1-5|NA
AISERGQGSNQPQH
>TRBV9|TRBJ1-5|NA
ASSVETGLNQPQH
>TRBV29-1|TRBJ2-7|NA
SAGGGQGIYEQY
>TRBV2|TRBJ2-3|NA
ASRKEGLAFKDTQY
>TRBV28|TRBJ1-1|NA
ASSRATGLNTEAF
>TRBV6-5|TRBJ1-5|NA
ASSYSSDSNQPQH
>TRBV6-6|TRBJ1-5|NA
ASISRTGGYQPQH
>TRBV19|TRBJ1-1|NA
ASKTGFLGTEAF
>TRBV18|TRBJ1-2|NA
ASSELTNSNYGYT